These 9 T cell receptor beta chains were sequenced from one sample in a study of blood T cell repertoires in COVID-19. The repertoire was sequenced with immunoSEQ multiplex PCR; TCRdb's copy has only in-frame clones and lacks some. The sample includes approximately 180,000 clones, 80% to 90% of them seen just once. The sequenced material came from peripheral blood. These receptors originate from a man between 60 and 75 years old with acute or convalescent COVID-19.

The J gene is TRBJ2-5, the V gene TRBV7-6; D gene ambiguous. CDR1 SGHVS and CDR2 FNYEAQ come from the germline V gene. V gave up 6 bases and J gave up 2 bases, with 10 bases separating them. The CDR3 extends over 13 amino acids. For the CDR3, the DNA is TGTGCCAGCAGTTTCCGGTTACAAGAGACCCAGTACTTC. Translated: CASSFRLQETQYF.

This clone was seen just once. V is TRBV7-9 and J is TRBJ2-3, with 8 bases that match TRBD2. The CDR3 consists of 17 residues. Germline values: CDR1 SEHNR, CDR2 FQNEAQ (reference sequence). Germline trimming cut 4 bases from V and 4 bases from J; bases unmatched to any gene: 13. CDR3 residues: CASSSWTSTLAADTQYF. Here the CDR3 DNA reads TGTGCCAGCAGCTCCTGGACTAGCACCTTAGCTGCAGATACGCAGTATTTT.

This chain connects TRBV3-1 (or the pseudogene TRBV3-2) to TRBJ2-3; D gene unclear. The CDR3 runs to 16 residues. V was shortened by 0 bases and J by 4 bases, with 14 bases between the two germline ends. Germline-derived CDR1 and CDR2 are LGHDT and YNNKEL (reference sequence). Here the CDR3 reads CASSQERGTGPDTQYF. CDR3 sequence (DNA): TGTGCCAGCAGCCAAGAACGCGGAACCGGCCCAGATACGCAGTATTTT.

The V gene is TRBV4-1, the J gene TRBJ1-3; TRBD1 aligns across 9 bases. Trimming cost V 5 bases and J 0 bases; bases outside gene matches: 8. CDR3 length: 17 residues. Germline values: CDR1 MGHRA, CDR2 YSYEKL. In DNA form, the CDR3 reads TGCGCCAGCAGCGCTAACCCGGGACAGGGCTCTGGAAACACCATATATTTT. Translated: CASSANPGQGSGNTIYF.

V usage is TRBV12-3 or TRBV12-4 and J usage is TRBJ2-3; weak D call: TRBD2 (6 bases). There are 12 residues in the CDR3. V was cut by 5 bases and J by 6 bases, with 9 bases left in between. CDR3 sequence: CASSAAGDTQYF. In DNA, the CDR3 is TGTGCCAGCAGTGCTGCGGGGGATACGCAGTATTTT.

This clone has just one count. This sample includes further DNA sequences coding for the same CDR3. The chain uses TRBV5-8 and TRBJ1-3; D gene uncertain. CDR1 and CDR2 (germline): SGHTS, YDEGEE. This CDR3 has 14 amino acids. V shed 4 bases and J shed 0 bases, with 8 bases lying between them. The CDR3 DNA reads TGTGCCAGCAGCCTACAGAGCTCTGGAAACACCATATATTTT. Encoded protein: CASSLQSSGNTIYF.

The chain is built from TRBV12-5 and TRBJ1-1; D might be TRBD1 (6 bases). The V gene's germline CDR1 is LGHNT and CDR2 FRNRAP. V was shortened by 6 bases and J by 11 bases, with 13 bases between the two germline ends. This CDR3 contains 11 residues. The CDR3 sequence: CASGGGGRAFF. DNA of the CDR3: TGTGCTAGTGGAGGGGGGGGTAGGGCTTTCTTT.

The rearrangement links TRBV29-1 to TRBJ2-7; D not resolved. CDR1 is SQVTM and CDR2 is ANQGSEA in the germline V gene. CDR3 size: 11 residues. V lost 2 bases, J lost 0 bases, and 2 bases lay in between. The CDR3 here is CSVERSYEQYF. The CDR3 DNA is TGCAGCGTTGAACGCTCCTACGAGCAGTACTTC.

This clone was observed a handful of times. The CDR3 loop reads CASSNLQGAGEKLFF. CDR3 DNA sequence: TGTGCCAGCAGCAACCTCCAGGGGGCTGGTGAAAAACTGTTTTTT. The V call is TRBV3-1 (or the pseudogene TRBV3-2), the J call TRBJ1-4, with 8 bases identical to TRBD1. The germline gives CDR1 LGHDT, CDR2 YNNKEL (reference sequence). CDR3 size: 15 residues. With 5 bases clipped from V and 7 bases from J, the junction kept 9 bases outside the gene matches.